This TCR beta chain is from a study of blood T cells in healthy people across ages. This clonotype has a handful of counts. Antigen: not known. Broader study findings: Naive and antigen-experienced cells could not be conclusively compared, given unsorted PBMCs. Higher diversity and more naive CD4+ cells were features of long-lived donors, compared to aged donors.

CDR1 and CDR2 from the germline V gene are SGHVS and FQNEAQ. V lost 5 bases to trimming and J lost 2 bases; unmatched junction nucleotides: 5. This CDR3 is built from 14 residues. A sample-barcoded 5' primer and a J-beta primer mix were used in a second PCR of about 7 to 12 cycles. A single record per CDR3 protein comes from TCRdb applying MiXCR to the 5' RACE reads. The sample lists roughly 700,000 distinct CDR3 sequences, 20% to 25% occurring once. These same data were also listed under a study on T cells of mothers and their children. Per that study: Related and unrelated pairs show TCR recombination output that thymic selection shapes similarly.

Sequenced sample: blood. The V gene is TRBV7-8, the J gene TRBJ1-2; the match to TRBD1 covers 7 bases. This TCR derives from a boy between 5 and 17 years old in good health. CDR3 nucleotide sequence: TGTGCCAGCAGCCTGACAGGGCGGAACTATGGCTACACCTTC. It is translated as CASSLTGRNYGYTF.